Listed below are T cell receptor beta chains from one sample, sequenced in a study of cytomegalovirus exposure and HLA in healthy donors. Here immunoSEQ multiplex PCR was the method, and the copy in TCRdb shows in-frame clones only, minus some. This table holds some 170,000 clones, roughly 82% found once. The sample taken for sequencing was PBMCs. These receptors originate from a man in his fifties in good health and CMV-seropositive. CDR3s include the opening cysteine and the closing phenylalanine or tryptophan. D genes are given only for firm matches. Clone sizes are given selectively: once, few, many, or a class where the clone is expanded.

d_call,v_call,j_call,clone_size,cdr3_nt,cdr3_aa
.,TRBV9,TRBJ2-1,few,TGTGCCAGCAGCGTAGGCAGGGCAGTGCGCAATGAGCAGTTCTTC,CASSVGRAVRNEQFF
TRBD1,TRBV11-2,TRBJ2-7,.,TGTGCCAGCAGCGTCGGAACAGGGGCCTACGAGCAGTACTTC,CASSVGTGAYEQYF
.,TRBV20-1,TRBJ1-2,few,TGCAGTGCTAGCTTACAAGAAGGCTACACCTTC,CSASLQEGYTF
.,TRBV11-2,TRBJ2-6,.,TGTGCCAGCAGCTTAGACAGCTCTGGGGCCAACGTCCTGACTTTC,CASSLDSSGANVLTF
TRBD1,TRBV12-5,TRBJ2-1,once,TGTGCTAGTGGTTTGGCCGGGACAGCAGCCTCCTTCTCCTACAATGAGCAGTTCTTC,CASGLAGTAASFSYNEQFF
TRBD2,TRBV19,TRBJ2-3,.,TGTGCCAGTAGTAAACCTAGCGGGAGTCCAGATACGCAGTATTTT,CASSKPSGSPDTQYF
.,TRBV15,TRBJ2-1,.,TGTGCCACCAGCAATGGGCTTATGCCCCCTGGTGAGCAGTTCTTC,CATSNGLMPPGEQFF
.,TRBV5-1,TRBJ1-2,once,TGCGCCAGCAGCTTGAATGCAGGTACCGACTATGGCTACACCTTC,CASSLNAGTDYGYTF
.,TRBV9,TRBJ1-5,.,TGTGCCAGCAGCGCCGTAGGGGAAAGGCAGCCCCAGCATTTT,CASSAVGERQPQHF
TRBD2,TRBV9,TRBJ2-1,.,TGTGCCAGCAGCGTAGGTGGACTAGCATCTACCAATGAGCAGTTCTTC,CASSVGGLASTNEQFF
TRBD1,TRBV9,TRBJ2-7,few,TGTGCCAGCAGCGACCGGGACAGGGCTCTCGAGCAGTACTTC,CASSDRDRALEQYF
.,TRBV6-5,TRBJ1-4,.,TGTGCCAGCAGTTCAGGGGTCGCTAATGAAAAACTGTTTTTT,CASSSGVANEKLFF
TRBD2,TRBV5-6,TRBJ2-1,.,TGTGCCAGCAGCTTGTCTGAGGGACTAGCAAGACACAATGAGCAGTTCTTC,CASSLSEGLARHNEQFF
.,TRBV2,TRBJ2-2,.,TGTGCCAGCAGTGAGAAGCCAATTTTACACACCGGGGAGCTGTTTTTT,CASSEKPILHTGELFF
TRBD2,TRBV10-3,TRBJ2-3,.,TGTGCCATCAGGGGGGAGCTAGCGGTTCCCACAGATACGCAGTATTTT,CAIRGELAVPTDTQYF
TRBD2,TRBV7-3,TRBJ2-1,.,TGTGCCAGCAGCTCCCACAAGGTAGCGGGGGGGCTGAATGAGCAGTTCTTC,CASSSHKVAGGLNEQFF
TRBD2,TRBV28,TRBJ2-2,.,TGTGCCAGCAGTTTATGGGGAGGGAGGACGAACACCGGGGAGCTGTTTTTT,CASSLWGGRTNTGELFF
.,TRBV7-8,TRBJ2-1,.,TGTGCCAGCAGCCCCGGGACTTCCTACAATGAGCAGTTCTTC,CASSPGTSYNEQFF